Shown below are 16 T cell receptor beta chains from a single sample sequenced in a study of regulatory T cells in long-lasting Graves disease. Combining iRepertoire HTBI primers with Arm-PCR of CDR3 regions, the authors built TCR beta libraries. TCRdb reanalysed the multiplex PCR reads using MiXCR and keeps one entry per CDR3 protein. The sample carries about 540,000 distinct CDR3 sequences, roughly 13% recorded once. Indicated time point: newly diagnosed GD, antithyroid drugs for less than 3 months. Making the TCR library involved RNA that had been extracted from PBMCs. The data were also submitted as part of a second study, on T cells in Graves' hyperthyroidism and ophthalmopathy.

The sample here was peripheral blood mononuclear cells (PBMCs), taken at new diagnosis, from a patient treated with antithyroid drugs. These receptors came from a man younger than 45 with Graves disease.

The chain combines TRBV6-5 with TRBJ2-6; TRBD1 might be the D (6 bases). CDR3 length equals 16 residues. Germline loops: CDR1 MNHEY, CDR2 SVGAGI. The V and J ends lost 2 bases and 2 bases respectively, with 10 bases between them. The CDR3 DNA follows: TGTGCCAGCAGTTACCGGGACACAGCTGGGGCCAACGTCCTGACTTTC. It yields the protein CASSYRDTAGANVLTF.

This clonotype was observed many times. The chain couples TRBV7-8 to TRBJ1-3; the D is unclear. Germline CDR1 reads SGHVS; CDR2 reads FQNEAQ. This CDR3 contains 15 residues. Trimming took 5 bases from V and 3 from J, leaving 14 bases between them. CDR3 region: CASSQRIQRGNTIYF. CDR3 nucleotides: TGTGCCAGCAGCCAGCGGATTCAACGTGGAAACACCATATATTTT.

This clonotype was picked up many times. This sequence joins TRBV20-1 and TRBJ1-5; D possibly corresponds to TRBD1 (5 bases). The CDR3 is made up of 13 amino acids. Germline V gene sequence: CDR1 DFQATT, CDR2 SNEGSKA (reference sequence). V lost 1 base to trimming and J lost 5 bases, with 9 bases between them. The CDR3: CSARVEGDQPQHF. In nucleotides, the CDR3 is TGCAGTGCTAGAGTTGAAGGGGATCAGCCCCAGCATTTT.

This clonotype occurred many times. V and J are TRBV30 and TRBJ1-1; D is undetermined. This CDR3 is 12 amino acids long. Deletions cut 4 bases from V and 2 bases from J, with 8 bases between. Germline-derived CDR1 and CDR2 are GTSNPN and SVGIG (reference sequence). CDR3 sequence reads: CAWKGANTEAFF. The DNA for the CDR3 is TGTGCCTGGAAGGGAGCCAACACTGAAGCTTTCTTT. Supplemented by reference TRBV30 and TRBJ1-1, the full variable domain reads SQTIHQWPATLVQPVGSPLSLECTVEGTSNPNLYWYRQAAGRGLQLLFYSVGIGQISSEVPQNLSASRPQDRQFILSSKKLLLSDSGFYLCAWKGANTEAFFGQGTRLTVV.

This clonotype was observed at least ten times. A junction end diverges from the germline sequence, so it may reflect a read error. The rearrangement links TRBV6-1 to TRBJ2-3; D gene ambiguous. CDR3 size: 14 residues. Germline V gene sequence: CDR1 MNHNS, CDR2 SASEGT. This chain's CDR3 is CASREDGSTDTQYF. In nucleotides, the CDR3 is TGTGCCAGCAGAGAAGACGGTAGCACAGATACGCAGTATTTT.

Regarding this clonotype: Given a much more abundant clone one base away, this may be a read error. The chain joins TRBV6-1 to TRBJ2-5; D unclear. The germline gives CDR1 MNHNS, CDR2 SASEGT. The CDR3 spans 13 residues. CDR3 residues: CASSWKGKEAQYF. Written as DNA, the CDR3 is TGTGCCAGCAGCTGGAAAGGGAAAGAGGCCCAGTACTTC.

This clonotype was counted at least ten times. V usage is TRBV27 and J usage is TRBJ2-3; D assignment may be TRBD1 or TRBD2 (6 bases each). The CDR3 has 14 residues. The V end was cut by 7 bases, the J end by 2 bases, with 13 bases between. Germline V CDR1 and CDR2: MNHEY, SMNVEV (reference sequence). CDR3 sequence: CASTRRGATDTQYF. Written as DNA, the CDR3 is TGTGCCAGCACCCGAAGGGGGGCCACAGATACGCAGTATTTT.

In its sample, this clonotype was seen many times. This chain uses TRBV20-1 with TRBJ1-1; D call uncertain. CDR3 length: 13 residues. Looked up from germline, CDR1 is DFQATT and CDR2 is SNEGSKA (reference sequence). The germline V and J ends were trimmed by 1 base and 6 bases, with 12 bases remaining between them. The CDR3 DNA is TGCAGTGCTAGAGTCGGGCAGGTAGCTGAAGCTTTCTTT. Translating it yields CSARVGQVAEAFF.

The sample holds many counts of this clonotype. This chain joins TRBV20-1 and TRBJ1-1, with D possibly being TRBD1 (5 bases). This CDR3 has 13 residues. Trimming took 3 bases from V and 5 from J, leaving 13 bases between them. In germline, CDR1 is DFQATT, CDR2 SNEGSKA (reference sequence). Written as DNA, the CDR3 is TGCAGTGCTAGTGCAGGGAGCAGAACTGAAGCTTTCTTT. Its protein product is CSASAGSRTEAFF.

This clonotype was observed a handful of times. The chain recombines TRBV5-4 with TRBJ2-1; D unresolved. The V end lost 3 bases, the J end lost 3 bases, and 16 bases lay between the germline ends. CDR1 and CDR2 (germline): SGHNT, YYREEE (reference sequence). The CDR3 covers 16 residues. This CDR3 reads CASSSPIGASYNEQFF. DNA for the CDR3: TGTGCCAGCAGCTCCCCCATTGGAGCGAGCTACAATGAGCAGTTCTTC. Combining the CDR3 with reference TRBV5-4 and TRBJ2-1 gives the whole variable domain ETGVTQSPTHLIKTRGQQVTLRCSSQSGHNTVSWYQQALGQGPQFIFQYYREEENGRGNFPPRFSGLQFPNYSSELNVNALELDDSALYLCASSSPIGASYNEQFFGPGTRLTVL.

This clonotype showed up many times. J is TRBJ2-7 and V is TRBV12-3 or TRBV12-4; D might be TRBD2 (6 bases). This CDR3 is built from 13 residues. V gave up 6 bases and J gave up 3 bases, with 12 bases separating them. CDR3 bases: TGTGCCAGCAGGACGGGAGCGGACTACGAGCAGTACTTC. Its protein product is CASRTGADYEQYF.

This clonotype has ten or more counts. The chain links TRBV2 to TRBJ2-7; 10 bases are a match to TRBD2. This CDR3 is 17 amino acids long. V was clipped by 6 bases and J by 5 bases; unmatched bases: 16. Germline V gene data show CDR1 as SNHLY and CDR2 as FYNNEI. CDR3 in DNA: TGTGCCAGCAGGAAGGGAGGGCTAGCGGGAGTTACCGACGAGCAGTACTTC. Its protein product is CASRKGGLAGVTDEQYF.

Turning to this clonotype: A single base separates this from a much larger clone, so it may be a read error. This chain uses TRBV6-2 or TRBV6-3 with TRBJ2-7; 8 bases agree with TRBD1. J gave up 4 bases and V 8 bases, and 13 bases lay outside the gene matches. The V gene's germline CDR1 is MNHEY and CDR2 SVGEGT. CDR3 size: 15 residues. The CDR3 DNA is TGTGCCAGCGGTGCCGGACAGGGTCTACAGTACGAGCAGTACTTC. Its protein is CASGAGQGLQYEQYF.

This clonotype was counted at least ten times. The chain has TRBV7-2 and TRBJ2-7; D gene ambiguous. V was clipped by 3 bases and J by 0 bases, with 18 bases between them. In germline, CDR1 is SGHTA, CDR2 FQGNSA. The CDR3 consists of 17 residues. DNA of the CDR3: TGTGCCAGCAGCTTCCAGAGTACCATTTCCTTCTCCTACGAGCAGTACTTC. This translates into CASSFQSTISFSYEQYF.

This clonotype was seen ten or more times. V usage is TRBV6-1 and J usage is TRBJ2-5; D could derive from TRBD1 or TRBD2 (5 bases each). V lost 2 bases and J 9 bases, leaving 13 bases between the germline ends. The CDR3 runs to 13 residues. Germline CDR1 is MNHNS and CDR2 is SASEGT. The CDR3 region has the DNA TGTGCCAGCAGTGAATTGAGGGACGGGCCCCAGTACTTC. Translating it yields CASSELRDGPQYF.

The CDR3 here is CASGGSGEKLFF. The CDR3 bases are TGTGCCAGCGGGGGTTCGGGTGAAAAACTGTTTTTT. The chain has TRBV6-1 and TRBJ1-4, with D tentatively TRBD1 (5 bases). The length of the CDR3 is 12 residues. The germline V and J ends were trimmed by 8 bases and 7 bases, with 11 bases remaining between them. Germline-derived CDR1 and CDR2 are MNHNS and SASEGT.